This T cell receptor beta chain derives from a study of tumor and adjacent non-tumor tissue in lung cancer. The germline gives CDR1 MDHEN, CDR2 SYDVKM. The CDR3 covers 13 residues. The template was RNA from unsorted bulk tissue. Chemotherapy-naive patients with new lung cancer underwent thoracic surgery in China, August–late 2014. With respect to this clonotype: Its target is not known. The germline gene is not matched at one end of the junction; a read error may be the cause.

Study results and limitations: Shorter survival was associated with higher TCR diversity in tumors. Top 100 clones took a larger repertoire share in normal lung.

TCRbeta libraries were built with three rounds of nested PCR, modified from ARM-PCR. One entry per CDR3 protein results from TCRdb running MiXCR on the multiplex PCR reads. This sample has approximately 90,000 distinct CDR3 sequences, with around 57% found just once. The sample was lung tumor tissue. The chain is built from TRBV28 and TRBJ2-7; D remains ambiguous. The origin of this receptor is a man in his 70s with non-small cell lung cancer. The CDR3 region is CVSTDPEASEQYF. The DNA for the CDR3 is TGTGTCAGCACCGATCCCGAAGCCTCCGAGCAGTACTTC.